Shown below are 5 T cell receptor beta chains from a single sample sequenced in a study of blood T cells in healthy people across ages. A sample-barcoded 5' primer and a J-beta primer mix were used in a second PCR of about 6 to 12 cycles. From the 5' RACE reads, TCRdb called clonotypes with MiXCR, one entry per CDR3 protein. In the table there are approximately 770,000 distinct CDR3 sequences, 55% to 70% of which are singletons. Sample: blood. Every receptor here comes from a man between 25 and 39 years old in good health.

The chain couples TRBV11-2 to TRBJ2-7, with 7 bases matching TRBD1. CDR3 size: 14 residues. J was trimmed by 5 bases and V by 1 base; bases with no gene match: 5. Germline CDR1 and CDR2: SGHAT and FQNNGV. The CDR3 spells CASSLGDSRHEQYF. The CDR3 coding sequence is TGTGCCAGCAGCTTAGGGGACAGCCGCCACGAGCAGTACTTC.

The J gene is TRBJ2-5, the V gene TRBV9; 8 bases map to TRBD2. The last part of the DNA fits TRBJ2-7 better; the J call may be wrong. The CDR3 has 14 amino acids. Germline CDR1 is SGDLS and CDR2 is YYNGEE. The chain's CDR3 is CASSQSGRSYEQYF. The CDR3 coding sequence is TGTGCCAGCAGCCAAAGCGGGAGAAGCTACGAGCAGTACTTC.

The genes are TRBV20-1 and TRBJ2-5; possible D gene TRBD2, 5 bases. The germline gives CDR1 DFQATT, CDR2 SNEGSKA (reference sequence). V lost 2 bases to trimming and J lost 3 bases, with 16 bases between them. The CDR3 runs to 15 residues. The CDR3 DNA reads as TGCAGTGCTAGACGGGGATCCGATCCGGAAGAGACCCAGTACTTC. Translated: CSARRGSDPEETQYF.

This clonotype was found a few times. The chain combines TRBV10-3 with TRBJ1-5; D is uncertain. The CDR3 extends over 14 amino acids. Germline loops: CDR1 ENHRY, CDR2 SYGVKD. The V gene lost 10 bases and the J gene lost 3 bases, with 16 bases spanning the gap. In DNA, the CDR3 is TGTGCCACTACCGACGGCGAGACCAATCAGCCCCAGCATTTT. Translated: CATTDGETNQPQHF.

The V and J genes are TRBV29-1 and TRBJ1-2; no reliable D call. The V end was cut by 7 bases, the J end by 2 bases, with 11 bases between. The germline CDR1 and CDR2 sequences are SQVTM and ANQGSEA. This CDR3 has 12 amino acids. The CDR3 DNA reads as TGCAGCGCCTCGGCGGTGAACTATGGCTACACCTTC. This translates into CSASAVNYGYTF.